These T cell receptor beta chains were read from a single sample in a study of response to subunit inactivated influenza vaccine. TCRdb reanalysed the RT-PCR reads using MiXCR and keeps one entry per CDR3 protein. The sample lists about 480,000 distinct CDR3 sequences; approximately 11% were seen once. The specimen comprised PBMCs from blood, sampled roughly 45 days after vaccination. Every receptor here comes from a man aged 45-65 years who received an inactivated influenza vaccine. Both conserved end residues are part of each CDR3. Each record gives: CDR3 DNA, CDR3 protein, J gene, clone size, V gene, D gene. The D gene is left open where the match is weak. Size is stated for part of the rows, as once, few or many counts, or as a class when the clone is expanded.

TGTGCCAGCAGTTGGGGGGGACCCTACAATGAGCAGTTCTTC | CASSWGGPYNEQFF | TRBJ2-1 | - | TRBV12-3/TRBV12-4 | TRBD2
TGTGCTAGTGGTTTGGGACAGGGGAGAGGGAACACTGAAGCTTTCTTT | CASGLGQGRGNTEAFF | TRBJ1-1 | few | TRBV12-5 | TRBD1
TGCAGTGCTAGGACTATCTACACCGGGGAGCTGTTTTTT | CSARTIYTGELFF | TRBJ2-2 | many | TRBV20-1 | -
TGTGCCACCAGTGATTTACCCAGGAGCAACGAGCAGTACTTC | CATSDLPRSNEQYF | TRBJ2-7 | many | TRBV24-1 | -
TGTGCCAGCAGCTTAGAGGGACAGGGGCGACAAGAGACCCAGTACTTC | CASSLEGQGRQETQYF | TRBJ2-5 | - | TRBV7-6 | TRBD1
TGTGCCAGCAGTTACCAGCGGGAGGCGGGGAATGAGCAGTTCTTC | CASSYQREAGNEQFF | TRBJ2-1 | - | TRBV6-5 | TRBD2
TGTGCCAGCAGCCAAAGCGGAACGGACGGCAATGAAAAACTGTTTTTT | CASSQSGTDGNEKLFF | TRBJ1-4 | - | TRBV3-1 | -
TGTGCCAGTAGTACCGCCGGCCGGGGAGGCTACGAGCAGTACTTC | CASSTAGRGGYEQYF | TRBJ2-7 | - | TRBV19 | -
TGTGCCAGCAGCCAAGACGTAGCGGGAGCACCAGATACGCAGTATTTT | CASSQDVAGAPDTQYF | TRBJ2-3 | few | TRBV3-1 | TRBD2
TGTGCCAGCAGTTACTCGCGTACCAGAACCAATTCTAACTATGGCTACACCTTC | CASSYSRTRTNSNYGYTF | TRBJ1-2 | - | TRBV6-2/TRBV6-3 | -
TGTGCCAGCAGCTTAGCGATGAGCAATGAAAAACTGTTTTTT | CASSLAMSNEKLFF | TRBJ1-4 | few | TRBV7-9 | -
TGTGCCAGCAGCTTGGCCGGGGGAGGACAGTGGGGGAACACCGGGGAGCTGTTTTTT | CASSLAGGGQWGNTGELFF | TRBJ2-2 | few | TRBV5-4 | -
TGTGCCAGCAGCCAAAGGACTAGCTCTTACGAGCAGTACTTC | CASSQRTSSYEQYF | TRBJ2-7 | many | TRBV7-2 | TRBD2
TGTGCCAGCAGTCGGGACAGGGGAACTTTCTACGAGCAGTACTTC | CASSRDRGTFYEQYF | TRBJ2-7 | many | TRBV12-3/TRBV12-4 | TRBD1
TGTGCCAGCAGTGCCGGGACTAGCGCGTACAATGAGCAGTTCTTC | CASSAGTSAYNEQFF | TRBJ2-1 | many | TRBV6-8 | TRBD2
TGTGCCAGCAGCCAATTAGGGAATGAGCAGTTCTTC | CASSQLGNEQFF | TRBJ2-1 | few | TRBV3-1 | -
TGTGCCAGCAGCTTCGTATCGGGGCGTAGGACAGCTATAGACTATGGCTACACCTTC | CASSFVSGRRTAIDYGYTF | TRBJ1-2 | many | TRBV11-1 | -
TGTGCCAGCAGCCCGGACGGGACAACACAAGAGACCCAGTACTTC | CASSPDGTTQETQYF | TRBJ2-5 | few | TRBV21-1 | -
TGTGCCAGCAGCGAGACCCACGGGGAGCTGTTTTTT | CASSETHGELFF | TRBJ2-2 | - | TRBV7-9 | -
TGCAGTGCTAGCCTCCGGGACAAAATCACAGATACGCAGTATTTT | CSASLRDKITDTQYF | TRBJ2-3 | few | TRBV20-1 | -
TGTGCCAGCGACAGCCAAGAGACCCAGTACTTC | CASDSQETQYF | TRBJ2-5 | few | TRBV6-2/TRBV6-3 | -
TGCGCCAGCAGCTTGGAGGGGGAAGGGACCGGGGAGCTGTTTTTT | CASSLEGEGTGELFF | TRBJ2-2 | - | TRBV5-1 | -
TGCAGTGCCACCGGACTAGCGGGAGGGTACGAGCAGTACTTC | CSATGLAGGYEQYF | TRBJ2-7 | few | TRBV20-1 | TRBD2
TGTGCCAGCAGCCAAGATATGGCCGGGGGGGCCGACCCAGAGACCCAGTACTTC | CASSQDMAGGADPETQYF | TRBJ2-5 | - | TRBV4-2 | TRBD2
TGCAGCGTTGAAGAGCGGAAGGGATCGCAGTATTTT | CSVEERKGSQYF | TRBJ2-3 | few | TRBV29-1 | -
TGTGCCAGCAGCTTAGTGGTAACGACCGGGGAGCTGTTTTTT | CASSLVVTTGELFF | TRBJ2-2 | many | TRBV7-8 | -
TGCTCCAGCAGCCCTAACGTGAGAGTAGCGGGAGCCTCCTACGAGCAGTACTTC | CSSSPNVRVAGASYEQYF | TRBJ2-7 | once | TRBV4-3 | TRBD2